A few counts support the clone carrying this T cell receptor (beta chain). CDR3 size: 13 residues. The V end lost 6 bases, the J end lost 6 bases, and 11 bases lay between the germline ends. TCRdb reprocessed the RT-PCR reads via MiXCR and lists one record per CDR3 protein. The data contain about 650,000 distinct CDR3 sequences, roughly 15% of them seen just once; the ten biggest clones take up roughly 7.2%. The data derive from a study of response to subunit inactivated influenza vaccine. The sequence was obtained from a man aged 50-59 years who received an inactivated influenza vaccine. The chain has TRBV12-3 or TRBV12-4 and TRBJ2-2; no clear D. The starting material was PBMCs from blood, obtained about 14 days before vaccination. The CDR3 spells CASRPVLPGELFF. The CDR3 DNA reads TGTGCCAGCAGACCTGTTCTCCCCGGGGAGCTGTTTTTT.